One and the same sample provided the 10 T cell receptor beta chains below, sequenced in a study of shared clonotypes between healthy human individuals. The assay was immunoSEQ multiplex PCR, and TCRdb's table has in-frame clones only and misses some. Of approximately 1,500,000 clones in the sample, roughly 96% were seen once. Sequenced sample: naive CD4+ T cells sorted from blood. Stated subset: CD45RA+ positively selected. The receptors were sampled from a man aged 30 to 39 in good health.

The chain joins TRBV6-5 to TRBJ2-3; D is uncertain. The CDR3 has 15 residues. CDR1 and CDR2 (germline): MNHEY, SVGAGI. Trimming took 6 bases from V and 0 from J, leaving 13 bases between them. DNA of the CDR3: TGTGCCAGCAGCCGCCACATAACCAGCACAGATACGCAGTATTTT. Its protein product is CASSRHITSTDTQYF.

The chain links TRBV27 to TRBJ2-1; no reliable D call. The V end lost 1 base, the J end lost 0 bases, and 10 bases lay between the germline ends. CDR1 is MNHEY and CDR2 is SMNVEV in the germline V gene (reference sequence). The CDR3 is 16 amino acids. CDR3 sequence (DNA): TGTGCCAGCAGTTTATGGGGTCCCAGCTCCTACAATGAGCAGTTCTTC. This translates into CASSLWGPSSYNEQFF.

The V and J genes are TRBV11-2 and TRBJ1-2; weak D call: TRBD1 (5 bases). CDR3 length equals 14 residues. Germline CDR1 reads SGHAT; CDR2 reads FQNNGV. The germline V and J ends were trimmed by 5 bases and 5 bases, with 15 bases remaining between them. CDR3 in amino acids: CASSLGDREYGYTF. The CDR3 region has the DNA TGTGCCAGCAGCCTGGGGGACCGGGAATATGGCTACACCTTC.

V and J are TRBV5-4 and TRBJ2-1, with 7 bases that match TRBD2. Trimming at V came to 6 bases and at J to 7 bases, leaving 7 bases not matched to a gene. The CDR3 is made up of 13 amino acids. CDR1 is SGHNT, CDR2 YYREEE, per germline (reference sequence). CDR3 loop: CASTRWGGNEQFF. As DNA, the CDR3 is TGTGCCAGCACCCGGTGGGGGGGGAATGAGCAGTTCTTC.

For the CDR3, the DNA is TGTGCCAGCAGTGCATTAGCGGGAGGCTACGAGCAGTACTTC. The encoded protein is CASSALAGGYEQYF. V is TRBV25-1 and J is TRBJ2-7; 10 bases agree with TRBD2. The CDR3 contains 14 residues. The junction had 3 bases not matched to a gene; V was cut back by 4 bases and J by 3 bases. CDR1 MGHDK and CDR2 SYGVNS come from the germline V gene.

The V call is TRBV30, the J call TRBJ2-2, with 8 bases aligning to TRBD2. In germline, CDR1 is GTSNPN, CDR2 SVGIG (reference sequence). V lost 8 bases, J lost 0 bases, and 17 bases stayed unmatched. The CDR3 covers 18 residues. The CDR3 DNA follows: TGTGCCCCCACAGGCGGACTAGCCACCCCGACGAACACCGGGGAGCTGTTTTTT. It encodes CAPTGGLATPTNTGELFF.

The rearrangement links TRBV10-3 to TRBJ2-1; 14 nucleotides line up with TRBD2. This CDR3 has 18 amino acids. Germline V gene data show CDR1 as ENHRY and CDR2 as SYGVKD. V shed 8 bases, J shed 1 base, and the junction held 10 bases outside the gene matches. The CDR3 region has the DNA TGTGCCATCCGGGGGACTAGCGGGAGAGGAGGGTCCTACAATGAGCAGTTCTTC. Residues: CAIRGTSGRGGSYNEQFF.

The V gene is TRBV15, the J gene TRBJ1-5, with D perhaps matching TRBD1 (6 bases). Trimming removed 0 bases from V and 4 bases from J, with 19 bases in between. This CDR3 comprises 18 residues. CDR1 is LNHNV and CDR2 is YYDKDF in the germline V gene (reference sequence). The chain's CDR3 is CATSRDLFSGVVNQPQHF. The DNA for the CDR3 is TGTGCCACCAGCAGAGATCTCTTTTCAGGGGTTGTTAATCAGCCCCAGCATTTT.

The V gene is TRBV2, the J gene TRBJ2-7; maybe TRBD1 (5 bases). CDR3 size: 12 residues. CDR1 and CDR2 from the germline V gene are SNHLY and FYNNEI. V lost 8 bases to trimming and J lost 7 bases, with 15 bases between them. The CDR3 sequence is CASGFPRAEQYF. The DNA of the CDR3 is TGTGCCAGCGGCTTCCCCAGGGCTGAGCAGTACTTC. Full variable domain (outside the CDR3, taken from reference TRBV2 and TRBJ2-7): EPEVTQTPSHQVTQMGQEVILRCVPISNHLYFYWYRQILGQKVEFLVSFYNNEISEKSEIFDDQFSVERPDGSNFTLKIRSTKLEDSAMYFCASGFPRAEQYFGPGTRLTVT.

The chain is built from TRBV13 and TRBJ2-7; 11 bases fit TRBD2. The trim removed 4 bases at V and 3 bases at J, leaving 5 bases unmatched. This CDR3 is 15 amino acids long. CDR1 PRHDT and CDR2 FYEKMQ come from the germline V gene (reference sequence). The DNA of the CDR3 is TGTGCCAGCAGCTCAAGACTAGCGGGACGCTACGAGCAGTACTTC. Its protein is CASSSRLAGRYEQYF.